Listed here are 27 T cell receptor beta chains from one sample, sequenced in a study of molecular identifiers for immune sequencing clone quantification. In TCRdb, the PCR reads were re-called with MiXCR into one record per CDR3 protein. Of some 590,000 distinct CDR3 sequences in the sample, about 25% were seen once. Sequenced sample: naive CD8+ T cells from blood, with Jurkat cell RNA spiked in. Subset specified: FACS-sorted CD8+CD4-CCR7+CD45RA+ naive T cells. The receptors were sampled from a human donor in good health. Some libraries in this study had Jurkat cell RNA spiked in.

Ten or more counts support this clonotype. The rearrangement uses TRBV4-1 and TRBJ2-2; 8 positions match TRBD1. The CDR3 consists of 18 residues. Germline CDR1 MGHRA, CDR2 YSYEKL. The trim removed 0 bases at V and 5 bases at J, leaving 11 bases unmatched. The CDR3 loop is CASSQDAATGARTGELFF. The DNA for the CDR3 is TGCGCCAGCAGCCAAGATGCCGCGACAGGGGCTAGGACCGGGGAGCTGTTTTTT.

About this clonotype itself: Just one base apart from a much larger clone, this may be a read error. This rearrangement joins TRBV4-3 to TRBJ2-7, with TRBD1 matching 7 bases. CDR1 is LGHNA, CDR2 YSLEER, per germline. The CDR3 is 15 residues long. CDR3 residues: CARSLGRDSSYEQYF. The CDR3 nucleotides are TGCGCCCGCAGCCTTGGCCGGGACAGCTCCTACGAGCAGTACTTC.

The V gene is TRBV20-1, the J gene TRBJ2-1; 9 nucleotides align to TRBD2. Germline V gene sequence: CDR1 DFQATT, CDR2 SNEGSKA (reference sequence). V lost 0 bases to trimming and J lost 4 bases; unmatched junction nucleotides: 7. The CDR3 runs 16 residues. As DNA, the CDR3 is TGCAGTGCTAGAGATCGGCGGGGGGGCCTTTACAATGAGCAGTTCTTC. Translation gives CSARDRRGGLYNEQFF.

At least ten counts were recorded for this clonotype. The chain has TRBV6-5 and TRBJ1-1; a possible D gene is TRBD1 (5 bases). Deletions cut 2 bases from V and 7 bases from J, with 11 bases between. CDR3 length: 13 residues. Germline loops: CDR1 MNHEY, CDR2 SVGAGI. The CDR3 DNA sequence: TGTGCCAGCAGTTACAGGGGTTTGAGTGAAGCTTTCTTT. Protein sequence: CASSYRGLSEAFF.

V usage is TRBV7-2 and J usage is TRBJ1-3; 11 bases align to TRBD1. The CDR3 contains 15 residues. Germline trimming cut 9 bases from V and 2 bases from J; bases unmatched to any gene: 6. CDR1 is SGHTA, CDR2 FQGNSA, per germline. This CDR3 is CASSEGQGAGNTIYF. The CDR3 DNA reads as TGTGCCAGTAGCGAGGGACAGGGGGCTGGAAACACCATATATTTT.

As to this clonotype: Mismatch with germline at one junction end may stem from a read error. This chain uses TRBV19 with TRBJ2-3; no reliable D call. There are 13 residues in the CDR3. Looked up from germline, CDR1 is LNHDA and CDR2 is SQIVND (reference sequence). CDR3 sequence: CAGSRTSTDTQYF. CDR3 bases: TGTGCCGGTAGTAGAACAAGCACAGATACGCAGTATTTT.

This clonotype was recorded a few times. The J gene is TRBJ1-3, the V gene TRBV3-1, with D possibly matching TRBD1 (5 bases). Germline CDR1 and CDR2: LGHDT and YNNKEL (reference sequence). The CDR3 totals 16 residues. V was clipped by 1 base and J by 0 bases, with 10 bases between them. In DNA, the CDR3 is TGTGCCAGCAGCCAAGTTGACAGTACCTCTGGAAACACCATATATTTT. This gives the protein CASSQVDSTSGNTIYF.

Of note for this clonotype: This may stem from a read error, because a much larger clone lies one nucleotide away. The rearrangement links TRBV7-9 to TRBJ1-1; a weak D match, TRBD1 (5 bases). Germline values: CDR1 SEHNR, CDR2 FQNEAQ (reference sequence). The CDR3 is 14 amino acids. V was pared by 6 bases and J by 3 bases, with 14 bases between. CDR3: CASRGGAMDTEAFF. CDR3 DNA: TGTGCCAGCAGAGGAGGGGCGATGGACACTGAAGCTTTCTTT.

The rearrangement joins TRBV21-1 to TRBJ2-7; the D segment call TRBD2 is taken from the table without a DNA check. TRBV21-1 is described as a pseudogene. The CDR3 is made up of 19 amino acids. The CDR3 protein is CASSPSPGTSGRMFEEQYF. CDR3 nucleotide sequence: TGTGCCAGCAGCCCGAGCCCCGGGACTAGCGGGAGAATGTTCGAGGAGCAGTACTTC.

Here the CDR3 DNA reads TGTGCCAGCAGCCAAGATCAGGGGGACCTCGCGTTGGTC. Amino acid sequence: CASSQDQGDLALV. V usage is TRBV4-2 and J usage is TRBJ2-7; 7 bases match TRBD1. Per the germline V gene, CDR1 is LGHNA and CDR2 is YNFKEQ. The CDR3 is made up of 13 amino acids.

The genes are TRBV27 and TRBJ2-7; unclear D gene. The germline V gene has CDR1 MNHEY and CDR2 SMNVEV (reference sequence). The V and J ends lost 5 bases and 0 bases respectively, with 17 bases between them. The CDR3 spans 16 residues. Here the CDR3 reads CASSPGAGINSYEQYF. The CDR3 coding sequence is TGTGCCAGCAGTCCGGGTGCCGGAATCAACTCCTACGAGCAGTACTTC.

In this sample, this clonotype turned up many times. The chain recombines TRBV20-1 with TRBJ1-1; tentative D call: TRBD1 (6 bases). CDR1 and CDR2 from the germline V gene are DFQATT and SNEGSKA (reference sequence). The germline V and J ends were trimmed by 4 bases and 0 bases, with 15 bases remaining between them. This CDR3 region has 15 residues. DNA of the CDR3: TGCAGTGCTATATTCTACAGGGAGCTGAACACTGAAGCTTTCTTT. Its translation is CSAIFYRELNTEAFF.

The chain uses TRBV7-9 and TRBJ2-2, with D unresolved. Trimming stripped 5 bases from V and 4 bases from J, with 17 bases between. The germline V gene has CDR1 SEHNR and CDR2 FQNEAQ (reference sequence). This CDR3 is built from 16 residues. In DNA form, the CDR3 reads TGTGCCAGCAGCACGTGGGATTGGAGCATCACCGGGGAGCTGTTTTTT. Amino acid sequence: CASSTWDWSITGELFF.

This clonotype was counted many times. The chain carries TRBV4-1 and TRBJ1-1, with 8 bases aligning to TRBD1. Trimming removed 4 bases from V and 7 bases from J; junction bases left unmatched: 11. The CDR3 spans 15 residues. Per germline, CDR1 MGHRA and CDR2 YSYEKL. CDR3 amino acids: CASSPEVGTGDEAFF. The CDR3 DNA reads as TGCGCCAGCAGCCCAGAGGTAGGGACAGGAGATGAAGCTTTCTTT.

The rearrangement joins TRBV12-3 or TRBV12-4 to TRBJ2-2; the D gene is possibly TRBD2 (7 bases). The CDR3 is 14 residues long. The V end was cut by 7 bases, the J end by 7 bases, with 16 bases between. The CDR3, as DNA: TGTGCCAGCATCTGGGGGGGGCTGGGCGGGGAGCTGTTTTTT. As protein: CASIWGGLGGELFF.

At least ten counts were recorded for this clonotype. This chain joins TRBV3-1 and TRBJ2-7, with TRBD1 identical over 8 bases. The CDR3 is 16 residues long. Trimming at V came to 0 bases and at J to 1 base, leaving 5 bases not matched to a gene. CDR1 is LGHDT and CDR2 is YNNKEL in the germline V gene (reference sequence). CDR3 amino acids: CASSQEGRQGSYEQYF. CDR3 coding DNA: TGTGCCAGCAGCCAAGAGGGGAGACAGGGGTCCTACGAGCAGTACTTC.

This clonotype has just a few counts. The chain links TRBV4-3 to TRBJ2-3; the D is unclear. V dropped 0 bases and J dropped 0 bases, with 16 bases sitting between them. The CDR3 spans 18 residues. The germline V gene has CDR1 LGHNA and CDR2 YSLEER. The CDR3 spells CASSQDPPQTSSTDTQYF. CDR3 bases: TGCGCCAGCAGCCAAGACCCTCCCCAGACATCTAGCACAGATACGCAGTATTTT.

Ten or more counts support this clonotype. The rearrangement links TRBV4-3 to TRBJ1-2, with D uncertain. The CDR3 runs to 14 residues. Germline assignment: CDR1 LGHNA and CDR2 YSLEER. Trimming cost V 0 bases and J 4 bases, with 9 bases left between them. CDR3 nucleotide sequence: TGCGCCAGCAGCCAAGATACAGCTGGCTATGGCTACACCTTC. Its protein is CASSQDTAGYGYTF.

This clonotype was seen many times. This chain connects TRBV3-1 to TRBJ2-3; 7 nucleotides agree with TRBD2. The V and J ends lost 0 bases and 6 bases, in that order; junction bases with no gene match: 6. The CDR3 runs 15 residues. Germline values: CDR1 LGHDT, CDR2 YNNKEL (reference sequence). The CDR3 DNA reads TGTGCCAGCAGCCAAGAGGGAGGGGCCCCGGATACGCAGTATTTT. Amino acid sequence: CASSQEGGAPDTQYF.

This clonotype was counted a few times. V is TRBV16 and J is TRBJ1-4; D gene ambiguous. Germline V lookup: CDR1 KGHSY, CDR2 FQNENV. This CDR3 has 15 amino acids. Trimming shortened V by 3 bases and J by 10 bases, and 18 bases separated the two germline ends. The CDR3 loop is CASSQLSGSPGKLFF. CDR3 nucleotide sequence: TGTGCCAGCAGCCAGCTATCAGGATCTCCTGGAAAACTGTTTTTT.

The V and J genes are TRBV6-2 or TRBV6-3 and TRBJ2-2; a possible D gene is TRBD2 (5 bases). This CDR3 is 15 amino acids long. CDR1 is MNHEY and CDR2 is SVGEGT in the germline V gene. V was clipped by 8 bases and J by 6 bases, with 19 bases between them. The CDR3 region is CASYKDFSYPGELFF. The CDR3 DNA reads as TGTGCCAGCTATAAGGACTTTTCTTACCCCGGGGAGCTGTTTTTT.

This clonotype was observed many times. This rearrangement joins TRBV14 to TRBJ2-2; D uncertain. V lost 0 bases to trimming and J lost 4 bases, with 12 bases between them. Germline V lookup: CDR1 SGHDN, CDR2 FVKESK. CDR3 length: 16 residues. The CDR3 is CASSQDERSLTGELFF. The CDR3, as DNA: TGTGCCAGCAGCCAAGACGAAAGAAGCCTCACCGGGGAGCTGTTTTTT.

This clonotype was seen at least ten times. The V and J genes are TRBV27 and TRBJ2-3, with D unclear. The CDR3 totals 14 residues. CDR1 is MNHEY and CDR2 is SMNVEV in the germline V gene (reference sequence). V lost 3 bases, J lost 0 bases, and 7 bases lay in between. The CDR3 loop reads CASSFTTSTDTQYF. The CDR3 nucleotides read TGTGCCAGCAGTTTTACTACGAGCACAGATACGCAGTATTTT.

At least ten counts were recorded for this clonotype. The J gene is TRBJ1-5, the V gene TRBV4-3, with TRBD1 as a possible D gene (5 bases). CDR1 is LGHNA and CDR2 is YSLEER in the germline V gene. Trimming removed 0 bases from V and 0 bases from J, with 15 bases in between. This CDR3 spans 18 amino acids. CDR3 residues: CASSQDLAREYSNQPQHF. Written as DNA, the CDR3 is TGCGCCAGCAGCCAAGATCTGGCCAGGGAATATAGCAATCAGCCCCAGCATTTT.

About this clonotype itself: One end of the junction fails to match germline, which may point to a read error. The chain employs TRBV13 and TRBJ2-5; 12 bases align to TRBD2. Germline assignment: CDR1 PRHDT and CDR2 FYEKMQ (reference sequence). CDR3 length: 16 amino acids. CDR3 in amino acids: CACSSGLAGNGGTQYF. DNA of the CDR3: TGTGCCTGCAGCTCAGGACTAGCGGGGAACGGTGGGACCCAGTACTTC.

The rearrangement links TRBV4-1 to TRBJ1-1, with unresolved D. The germline gives CDR1 MGHRA, CDR2 YSYEKL. Trimming removed 5 bases at V and 1 base at J, with 14 bases between. The CDR3 sequence is 15 residues long. CDR3 sequence reads: CASSEVLRTNTEAFF. The CDR3 bases are TGCGCCAGCAGCGAAGTTTTAAGAACGAACACTGAAGCTTTCTTT.

The sample holds many counts of this clonotype. In DNA, the CDR3 is TGTGCCAGCAGTCGGCTCGCCTGGGCCGAGCAGTACTTC. Its protein product is CASSRLAWAEQYF. The chain links TRBV28 to TRBJ2-7; no clear D. The germline V and J ends were trimmed by 5 bases and 6 bases, with 14 bases remaining between them. Germline CDR1 MDHEN, CDR2 SYDVKM. The CDR3 has 13 amino acids.